Below are 17 T cell receptor beta chains sequenced from a single sample in a study of blood T cell repertoires in COVID-19. Some clones are missing from TCRdb's copy, which holds only in-frame ones; the method was immunoSEQ multiplex PCR. The table shows about 170,000 clones, with approximately 83% occurring only once. The sequencing sample was made of peripheral blood. The receptors originated from a man between 65 and 85 years old with active or convalescent COVID-19.

V and J are TRBV30 and TRBJ1-1; D possibly corresponds to TRBD1 (6 bases). The length of the CDR3 is 13 residues. V was cut by 5 bases and J by 6 bases, with 16 bases left in between. Per germline, CDR1 GTSNPN and CDR2 SVGIG (reference sequence). CDR3 nucleotides: TGTGCCTGGGGGGGGCTCAGGGTGGCTGAAGCTTTCTTT. Amino acid sequence: CAWGGLRVAEAFF.

The CDR3 DNA sequence: TGTGCCAGCAGCCAAGGGGTAGCGGGAAGTATAGGGCAGTTCTTC. Residues: CASSQGVAGSIGQFF. This chain joins TRBV3-1 (or the pseudogene TRBV3-2) and TRBJ2-1, with 8 bases fitting TRBD2. V was clipped by 1 base and J by 12 bases; unmatched bases: 11. Germline CDR1 LGHDT, CDR2 YNNKEL (reference sequence). This CDR3 spans 15 amino acids.

This clone was picked up a small number of times. The chain couples TRBV19 to TRBJ1-5; D is unresolved. CDR3 length equals 14 residues. The germline V and J ends were trimmed by 3 bases and 4 bases, with 10 bases remaining between them. Looked up from germline, CDR1 is LNHDA and CDR2 is SQIVND (reference sequence). CDR3 sequence (DNA): TGTGCCAGTAGTATCGGTGGCAGGAATCAGCCCCAGCATTTT. It translates to CASSIGGRNQPQHF.

The rearrangement joins TRBV7-3 to TRBJ2-7, with 11 bases aligning to TRBD2. The V gene's germline CDR1 is SGHTA and CDR2 FQGTGA. The CDR3 has 16 residues. The V gene end was trimmed by 0 bases and the J gene end by 5 bases; junction bases not matched to a gene: 6. The CDR3 region is CASSLTASGRPHEQYF. In DNA, the CDR3 is TGTGCCAGCAGCTTAACGGCTAGCGGGAGGCCTCACGAGCAGTACTTC.

This clone is a singleton in its sample. The chain has TRBV30 and TRBJ2-3, with TRBD2 matching over 7 bases. V dropped 4 bases and J dropped 0; count of bases not matched to a gene: 7. This CDR3 is built from 15 residues. Germline V gene data show CDR1 as GTSNPN and CDR2 as SVGIG (reference sequence). This CDR3 reads CAWTQSGASTDTQYF. The CDR3 DNA reads as TGTGCCTGGACCCAAAGCGGGGCGAGCACAGATACGCAGTATTTT.

V is TRBV10-1 and J is TRBJ1-1, with D unclear. V shed 6 bases and J shed 3 bases, with 11 bases lying between them. CDR1 and CDR2 from the germline V gene are WNHNN and SYGVQD (reference sequence). This CDR3 region has 13 residues. CDR3 bases: TGCGCCAGCAGGAGCTCTCGGGACACTGAAGCTTTCTTT. Translated: CASRSSRDTEAFF.

The V and J genes are TRBV7-2 and TRBJ2-6; TRBD2 agrees at 13 bases. This CDR3 region has 18 residues. CDR1 and CDR2 from the germline V gene are SGHTA and FQGNSA. Germline trimming cut 2 bases from V and 2 bases from J; bases unmatched to any gene: 3. The CDR3 DNA reads TGTGCCAGCAGCTTAAGGGGACTAGCGGGAACTGGGGCCAACGTCCTGACTTTC. Protein product: CASSLRGLAGTGANVLTF. Full variable domain (missing parts from reference TRBV7-2 and TRBJ2-6): GAGVSQSPSNKVTEKGKDVELRCDPISGHTALYWYRQSLGQGLEFLIYFQGNSAPDKSGLPSDRFSAERTGGSVSTLTIQRTQQEDSAVYLCASSLRGLAGTGANVLTFGAGSRLTVL.

The rearrangement joins TRBV7-3 to TRBJ1-3; D remains ambiguous. The CDR3 has 14 residues. CDR1 is SGHTA and CDR2 is FQGTGA in the germline V gene. Trimming cost V 5 bases and J 2 bases, with 10 bases left between them. CDR3 sequence (DNA): TGTGCCAGCAGCGCCGGGAGTCCTGGAAACACCATATATTTT. Translating gives CASSAGSPGNTIYF.

This sequence joins TRBV15 and TRBJ2-2, with D perhaps matching TRBD2 (6 bases). Germline V CDR1 and CDR2: LNHNV, YYDKDF (reference sequence). The CDR3 has 19 residues. Trimming shortened V by 0 bases and J by 3 bases, and 20 bases separated the two germline ends. The CDR3 spells CATSRDGGMVLRDTGELFF. The CDR3 region has the DNA TGTGCCACCAGCAGAGATGGGGGGATGGTACTTCGGGACACCGGGGAGCTGTTTTTT.

The chain employs TRBV28 and TRBJ2-3; 8 bases map to TRBD2. After removal of 6 bases from V and 4 bases from J, the junction contained 12 bases not matched to a gene. Germline V gene lookup returns CDR1 MDHEN and CDR2 SYDVKM. This CDR3 is 16 amino acids long. The CDR3 spells CASSRGTGRAPDTQYF. In nucleotides, the CDR3 is TGTGCCAGCAGCCGAGGAACCGGGAGGGCCCCAGATACGCAGTATTTT.

The chain links TRBV24-1 to TRBJ2-1; 14 positions match TRBD2. The CDR3 sequence is 14 residues long. From germline, CDR1 is KGHDR and CDR2 SFDVKD. The ends lost 7 bases at V and 7 bases at J; junction bases unmatched: 2. The CDR3 bases are TGTGCCACCAGAGGGACTAGCGGGAGTAATGAGCAGTTCTTC. This translates into CATRGTSGSNEQFF.

This clone has only one observation. The chain links TRBV5-1 to TRBJ2-7; possible D gene TRBD2, 5 bases. CDR3 length: 15 residues. The germline V and J ends were trimmed by 4 bases and 2 bases, with 16 bases remaining between them. Germline V gene data show CDR1 as SGHRS and CDR2 as YFSETQ. In nucleotides, the CDR3 is TGCGCCAGCAGCCTAAACAGCGGAGTCGCCTACGAGCAGTACTTC. This translates into CASSLNSGVAYEQYF.

This chain links TRBV4-3 with TRBJ2-2; 11 nucleotides line up with TRBD2. This CDR3 is built from 16 residues. Germline lookup yields CDR1 LGHNA and CDR2 YSLEER. The V gene end was trimmed by 4 bases and the J gene end by 4 bases; junction bases not matched to a gene: 5. The DNA for the CDR3 is TGCGCCAGCAGCCCCTTGGGGACTAGCGGCACCGGGGAGCTGTTTTTT. It yields the protein CASSPLGTSGTGELFF.

The chain links TRBV2 to TRBJ2-7; 7 nucleotides agree with TRBD2. V dropped 6 bases and J dropped 3; count of bases not matched to a gene: 11. Germline-derived CDR1 and CDR2 are SNHLY and FYNNEI. The CDR3 runs 15 residues. The CDR3 DNA reads TGTGCCAGCAGAACCTGGGGGAGGGGCAACTACGAGCAGTACTTC. Translation: CASRTWGRGNYEQYF.

The V gene is TRBV6-2 or TRBV6-3, the J gene TRBJ2-5, with D possibly matching TRBD2 (6 bases). With 2 bases removed from V and 5 bases from J, the gap between germline ends came to 12 bases. CDR3 size: 14 residues. Germline V gene sequence: CDR1 MNHEY, CDR2 SVGEGT. The CDR3: CASSYGSAGETQYF. CDR3 in DNA: TGTGCCAGCAGTTACGGTAGTGCGGGGGAGACCCAGTACTTC.

The gene calls are TRBV18 and TRBJ2-3; 9 bases align to TRBD2. This CDR3 contains 15 residues. The ends lost 6 bases at V and 0 bases at J; junction bases unmatched: 4. Germline assignment: CDR1 KGHSH and CDR2 LQKENI. CDR3 sequence: CASSLAGTSTDTQYF. The CDR3 DNA is TGTGCCAGCTCCCTAGCGGGGACTAGCACAGATACGCAGTATTTT.

This chain uses TRBV30 with TRBJ2-3, with D perhaps matching TRBD1 (5 bases). This CDR3 has 14 residues. V lost 1 base and J 9 bases, leaving 17 bases between the germline ends. Looked up from germline, CDR1 is GTSNPN and CDR2 is SVGIG (reference sequence). The CDR3, as DNA: TGTGCCTGGAGTGGACTCGTCCAGGGTGACACGCAGTATTTT. Protein sequence: CAWSGLVQGDTQYF.